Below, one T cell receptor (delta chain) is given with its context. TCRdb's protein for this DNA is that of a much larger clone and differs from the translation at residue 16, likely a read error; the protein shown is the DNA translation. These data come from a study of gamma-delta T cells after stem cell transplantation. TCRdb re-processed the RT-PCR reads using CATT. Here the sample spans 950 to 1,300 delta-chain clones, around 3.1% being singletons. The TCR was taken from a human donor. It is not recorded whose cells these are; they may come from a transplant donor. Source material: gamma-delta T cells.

The CDR3 region is CACDTLEGTGGYNTDNLIF. The CDR3 DNA reads as TGTGCCTGTGACACCCTAGAGGGTACTGGGGGATACAACACCGATAACCTCATCTTT. This chain connects TRDV2 to TRDJ1, with TRDD3 matching over 12 bases. Germline V gene lookup returns CDR1 GEAIGNYY and CDR2 EKD. The CDR3 length is 19 residues.